What follows are 9 T cell receptor beta chains derived from one specimen sequenced in a study of blood T cell repertoires in COVID-19. This table comes from immunoSEQ multiplex PCR, and its TCRdb copy is limited to in-frame clones, with some not included. The profile shows some 130,000 clones, less than 90% of them singletons. Material for sequencing was PBMCs or T cells enriched from blood (not recorded which). These receptors were collected from a man aged 30-40 years who had recovered from COVID-19.

The chain's CDR3 is CASSLGDTYNEQFF. CDR3 DNA: TGCGCCAGCAGCTTGGGCGATACCTACAATGAGCAGTTCTTC. V gene TRBV5-1 combines with J gene TRBJ2-1, with D hard to call. This CDR3 is 14 amino acids long. Trimming removed 0 bases at V and 2 bases at J, with 6 bases between. The V gene's germline CDR1 is SGHRS and CDR2 YFSETQ.

This chain uses TRBV5-6 with TRBJ2-7, with no clear D. Germline V gene sequence: CDR1 SGHDT, CDR2 YYEEEE. V was clipped by 1 base and J by 2 bases, with 10 bases between them. The CDR3 length is 14 residues. The CDR3 spells CASSLNRYPYEQYV. CDR3 DNA sequence: TGTGCCAGCAGCTTGAATAGATACCCCTACGAGCAGTACGTC.

The chain is built from TRBV12-3 or TRBV12-4 and TRBJ1-1; TRBD1 is a possible D gene (6 bases). CDR3 length: 13 amino acids. Deletions cut 6 bases from V and 4 bases from J, with 12 bases between. The CDR3 bases are TGTGCCAGCAGAACAGGGTTCGGCACTGAAGCTTTCTTT. Translated: CASRTGFGTEAFF.

The V call is TRBV9, the J call TRBJ2-1; possibly TRBD2 for D (6 bases). Germline CDR1 and CDR2: SGDLS and YYNGEE. The CDR3 has 13 amino acids. V was clipped by 4 bases and J by 9 bases, with 14 bases between them. CDR3 amino acids: CASSLGTQPEQFF. The CDR3 nucleotides are TGTGCCAGCAGCCTGGGGACTCAGCCTGAGCAGTTCTTC. The variable domain in full, with the rest retrieved from reference TRBV9 and TRBJ2-1, is DSGVTQTPKHLITATGQRVTLRCSPRSGDLSVYWYQQSLDQGLQFLIQYYNGEERAKGNILERFSAQQFPDLHSELNLSSLELGDSALYFCASSLGTQPEQFFGPGTRLTVL.

The genes are TRBV28 and TRBJ2-3; 12 nucleotides match TRBD1. CDR3 length: 14 residues. The V and J ends lost 8 bases and 4 bases, in that order; junction bases with no gene match: 4. CDR1 and CDR2 (germline): MDHEN, SYDVKM. In nucleotides, the CDR3 is TGTGCCAGCGGGGGACAGGGGGCCGCAGATACGCAGTATTTT. Translating gives CASGGQGAADTQYF.

This chain uses TRBV19 with TRBJ2-1; 7 bases are a match to TRBD1. Trimming took 5 bases from V and 7 from J; bases not matched to a gene: 8. The CDR3 extends over 14 amino acids. Germline-derived CDR1 and CDR2 are LNHDA and SQIVND (reference sequence). This chain's CDR3 is CASSETGRLNEQFF. CDR3 sequence (DNA): TGTGCCAGTAGTGAGACAGGGAGATTGAATGAGCAGTTCTTC.

The chain has TRBV7-9 and TRBJ1-2, with 7 bases lining up with TRBD1. This CDR3 is built from 14 residues. Germline lookup yields CDR1 SEHNR and CDR2 FQNEAQ (reference sequence). The V segment lost 3 bases and the J segment 0 bases; nucleotides outside the gene matches: 1. CDR3 sequence reads: CASSFDRANYGYTF. CDR3 sequence (DNA): TGTGCCAGCAGCTTCGACAGGGCTAACTATGGCTACACCTTC.

This clone has a single count. The V call is TRBV27, the J call TRBJ2-4; 8 nucleotides align to TRBD1. Germline values: CDR1 MNHEY, CDR2 SMNVEV (reference sequence). J gave up 2 bases and V 6 bases, and 9 bases lay outside the gene matches. CDR3 size: 16 residues. CDR3 sequence: CASSSGTGGSKNIQYF. The CDR3, as DNA: TGTGCCAGCAGCTCCGGGACAGGAGGGTCCAAAAACATTCAGTACTTC.

J is TRBJ1-1 and V is TRBV12-3 or TRBV12-4; no clear D. Between the trimmed V and J ends, which lost 3 bases and 8 bases, there was a span of 7 bases. The CDR3 sequence is 11 residues long. The chain's CDR3 is CASSFNREAFF. Written as DNA, the CDR3 is TGTGCCAGCAGTTTTAATCGGGAAGCTTTCTTT.